Below, 5 T cell receptor beta chains from the same sample are listed, as sequenced in a study of PD-1 blockade in classical Hodgkin lymphoma. Generated by immunoSEQ multiplex PCR, the TCRdb table keeps only in-frame clones and is missing some. The sample records about 100,000 clones, over 80% being singletons. Every patient was affected by relapse after autologous stem cell transplantation, while exposure to brentuximab vedotin was not uniform. The sequencing here drew on peripheral blood mononuclear cells (PBMCs), taken at baseline. The source of these receptors is a human donor with classical Hodgkin lymphoma.

This clone was seen a few times. This chain joins TRBV5-6 and TRBJ1-5; D uncertain. V lost 1 base and J lost 6, with 5 bases in between. This CDR3 contains 12 residues. CDR1 and CDR2 (germline): SGHDT, YYEEEE. The CDR3 DNA follows: TGTGCCAGCAGCTTGTCCGGTCAGCCCCAGCATTTT. Translation: CASSLSGQPQHF. Full variable domain (rest looked up from reference TRBV5-6 and TRBJ1-5): DAGVTQSPTHLIKTRGQQVTLRCSPKSGHDTVSWYQQALGQGPQFIFQYYEEEERQRGNFPDRFSGHQFPNYSSELNVNALLLGDSALYLCASSLSGQPQHFGDGTRLSIL.

The chain recombines TRBV19 with TRBJ2-2; tentative D call: TRBD2 (5 bases). V was shortened by 6 bases and J by 0 bases, with 14 bases between the two germline ends. CDR1 LNHDA and CDR2 SQIVND come from the germline V gene (reference sequence). The CDR3 runs to 16 residues. In nucleotides, the CDR3 is TGTGCCAGTAGGAATGGTGGACTCCCGAACACCGGGGAGCTGTTTTTT. This codes for CASRNGGLPNTGELFF.

The chain joins TRBV5-1 to TRBJ2-6, with TRBD2 identical over 8 bases. The CDR3 is 16 amino acids. Trimming took 4 bases from V and 5 from J; bases not matched to a gene: 8. The germline V gene encodes CDR1 SGHRS and CDR2 YFSETQ. The CDR3 spells CASSPSSGGRANVLTF. As DNA, the CDR3 is TGCGCCAGCAGCCCCTCCTCGGGGGGGAGGGCCAACGTCCTGACTTTC.

The chain employs TRBV5-6 and TRBJ1-5; D is undetermined. V lost 2 bases to trimming and J lost 1 base, with 7 bases between them. The CDR3 totals 14 residues. Per germline, CDR1 SGHDT and CDR2 YYEEEE. The chain's CDR3 is CASSFRASNQPQHF. In DNA form, the CDR3 reads TGTGCCAGCAGCTTCCGGGCAAGCAATCAGCCCCAGCATTTT. Full variable domain (remainder filled in from reference TRBV5-6 and TRBJ1-5): DAGVTQSPTHLIKTRGQQVTLRCSPKSGHDTVSWYQQALGQGPQFIFQYYEEEERQRGNFPDRFSGHQFPNYSSELNVNALLLGDSALYLCASSFRASNQPQHFGDGTRLSIL.

The chain is built from TRBV6-4 and TRBJ2-1; 7 positions agree with TRBD1. V lost 9 bases, J lost 3 bases, and 5 bases stayed unmatched. Germline V gene data show CDR1 as MRHNA and CDR2 as SNTAGT. The CDR3 has 13 amino acids. CDR3 residues: CARRAGGYNEQFF. The DNA of the CDR3 is TGTGCCAGGCGGGCAGGGGGCTACAATGAGCAGTTCTTC.